Below, 8 T cell receptor beta chains from the same sample are listed, as sequenced in a study of T cell responses to AZD1222 COVID-19 vaccine. The protocol was immunoSEQ multiplex PCR, while the TCRdb copy is restricted to in-frame clones and leaves out a portion. There are roughly 150,000 clones in the sample; 80% to 90% occur only once, and about 2% lies in the top ten. The starting material was peripheral blood, obtained on day 0 of AZD1222 vaccination. Every receptor here comes from an adult in good health.

The chain uses TRBV6-5 and TRBJ1-2; 9 positions match TRBD1. Germline V gene lookup returns CDR1 MNHEY and CDR2 SVGAGI. J gave up 7 bases and V 4 bases, and 7 bases lay outside the gene matches. This CDR3 is built from 14 residues. Written as DNA, the CDR3 is TGTGCCAGCAGTTCCGGGACAGGGATTTTTGGCTACACCTTC. Translating gives CASSSGTGIFGYTF.

The chain couples TRBV15 to TRBJ1-5, with TRBD1 matching over 9 bases. The CDR3 sequence is 18 residues long. Per germline, CDR1 LNHNV and CDR2 YYDKDF (reference sequence). The V gene end was trimmed by 1 base and the J gene end by 2 bases; junction bases not matched to a gene: 9. The CDR3 loop reads CATSRVGTGGFGNQPQHF. The CDR3, as DNA: TGTGCCACCAGCAGAGTCGGAACAGGGGGCTTCGGCAATCAGCCCCAGCATTTT.

The chain has TRBV27 and TRBJ1-1; D unresolved. The V end lost 0 bases, the J end lost 0 bases, and 8 bases lay between the germline ends. This CDR3 contains 15 residues. Germline V gene lookup returns CDR1 MNHEY and CDR2 SMNVEV (reference sequence). CDR3 amino acids: CASSLSTVMNTEAFF. CDR3 sequence (DNA): TGTGCCAGCAGTTTATCCACAGTTATGAACACTGAAGCTTTCTTT.

V usage is TRBV5-1 and J usage is TRBJ2-7, with D possibly being TRBD1 or TRBD2 (5 bases each). The CDR3 runs to 14 residues. V lost 3 bases and J 2 bases, leaving 12 bases between the germline ends. Germline CDR1 is SGHRS and CDR2 is YFSETQ. CDR3 nucleotides: TGCGCCAGCAGCTCGACGGGACCTACCTACGAGCAGTACTTC. This codes for CASSSTGPTYEQYF.

The rearrangement uses TRBV5-1 and TRBJ2-7; 7 nucleotides agree with TRBD1. Germline assignment: CDR1 SGHRS and CDR2 YFSETQ. The CDR3 has 16 residues. J lost 2 bases, V lost 4 bases, and 12 bases had no gene match. CDR3 DNA: TGCGCCAGCAGCATCCAAACGGGACAGATAGCCTACGAGCAGTACTTC. Residues: CASSIQTGQIAYEQYF.

The V gene is TRBV20-1, the J gene TRBJ2-5, with 8 bases lining up with TRBD1. V trimming: 3 bases; J trimming: 3 bases; junction bases outside the gene matches: 9. The V gene's germline CDR1 is DFQATT and CDR2 SNEGSKA (reference sequence). The CDR3 extends over 15 amino acids. The CDR3 loop reads CSASYGQGREETQYF. The CDR3 DNA is TGCAGTGCTAGTTATGGACAGGGTAGGGAAGAGACCCAGTACTTC.

This chain connects TRBV7-2 to TRBJ2-7; D perhaps matches TRBD1 (5 bases). The CDR3 sequence is 14 residues long. Germline V gene lookup returns CDR1 SGHTA and CDR2 FQGNSA. V lost 2 bases and J lost 3, with 11 bases in between. DNA for the CDR3: TGTGCCAGCAGCTTACAGGGTATCCTCTACGAGCAGTACTTC. Translated, it gives CASSLQGILYEQYF.

The chain combines TRBV6-5 with TRBJ1-2, with D possibly being TRBD1 (6 bases). The germline V and J ends were trimmed by 8 bases and 4 bases, with 14 bases remaining between them. CDR1 and CDR2 (germline): MNHEY, SVGAGI. The CDR3 loop spans 13 amino acids. The CDR3 bases are TGTGCCAGCTGGGCGGGGGCGGGCTATGGCTACACCTTC. This gives the protein CASWAGAGYGYTF.